Shown below are 21 T cell receptor beta chains from a single sample sequenced in a study of human T cells and chemical hapten exposure. TCRdb reanalysed the RACE reads using MiXCR and keeps one entry per CDR3 protein. This sample has 190,000 or so distinct CDR3 sequences, with almost 30% found just once. Time point given: pre-sensitization, week 0. Treatment: therapeutic diphenylcyclopropenone sensitization with weekly scalp DPC. The starting material was whole blood, obtained in connection with sensitization to the hapten diphenylcyclopropenone (DPC). The receptors originated from a woman between 25 and 40 years old with alopecia areata. Some clones in this sample may be carry-over from other donors' samples.

The CDR3 sequence: CASSIAGSKSNEQFF. CDR3 bases: TGCGCCAGCAGTATAGCGGGATCTAAGTCCAATGAGCAGTTCTTC. This sequence joins TRBV10-1 and TRBJ2-1, with 8 bases fitting TRBD2. J gave up 6 bases and V 5 bases, and 9 bases lay outside the gene matches. The CDR3 runs 15 residues. The germline CDR1 and CDR2 sequences are WNHNN and SYGVQD (reference sequence).

In this sample, this clonotype turned up a few times. V is TRBV20-1 and J is TRBJ2-2, with D perhaps TRBD2 (6 bases). Germline values: CDR1 DFQATT, CDR2 SNEGSKA (reference sequence). CDR3 length: 20 amino acids. V was clipped by 0 bases and J by 3 bases, with 26 bases between them. In DNA, the CDR3 is TGCAGTGCTAGAGAACGAGGTAGAGGAGTCGCGGGACTCGACACCGGGGAGCTGTTTTTT. Amino acids: CSARERGRGVAGLDTGELFF.

The rearrangement links TRBV4-3 to TRBJ1-4; D uncertain. The germline V and J ends were trimmed by 3 bases and 7 bases, with 9 bases remaining between them. CDR1 and CDR2 (germline): LGHNA, YSLEER. The length of the CDR3 is 13 residues. CDR3 DNA sequence: TGCGCCAGCAGCCATGCGGGGATTGAAAAACTGTTTTTT. As protein: CASSHAGIEKLFF.

This clonotype has a single count. The chain combines TRBV29-1 with TRBJ1-1; D not certain. The V gene lost 6 bases and the J gene lost 7 bases, with 9 bases spanning the gap. The CDR3 spans 10 residues. From germline, CDR1 is SQVTM and CDR2 ANQGSEA. The CDR3 protein is CSVLTYEAFF. The CDR3 DNA is TGCAGCGTGTTGACCTATGAAGCTTTCTTT.

This chain links TRBV4-3 with TRBJ1-3; TRBD1 aligns across 8 bases. The CDR3 is made up of 14 amino acids. The V segment lost 2 bases and the J segment 8 bases; nucleotides outside the gene matches: 5. CDR1 and CDR2 (germline): LGHNA, YSLEER. CDR3 coding DNA: TGCGCCAGCAGCCAATACCAGGGGGCCCACACCATATATTTT. Translated, it gives CASSQYQGAHTIYF.

This chain connects TRBV3-1 to TRBJ1-6; D is ambiguous. The CDR3 spans 14 residues. Deletions cut 6 bases from V and 7 bases from J, with 13 bases between. Germline V gene data show CDR1 as LGHDT and CDR2 as YNNKEL (reference sequence). CDR3: CASRLSPGNSPLHF. In nucleotides, the CDR3 is TGTGCCAGCAGACTTAGTCCTGGGAATTCACCCCTCCACTTT.

The rearrangement uses TRBV19 and TRBJ1-2; D is ambiguous. Germline CDR1 is LNHDA and CDR2 is SQIVND (reference sequence). V dropped 5 bases and J dropped 4 bases, with 5 bases sitting between them. The CDR3 loop spans 11 amino acids. CDR3 DNA: TGTGCCAGTAGTGGATTCTATGGCTACACCTTC. Amino acids: CASSGFYGYTF.

This clonotype was seen a handful of times. The rearrangement joins TRBV7-6 to TRBJ2-5; no definite D call. Germline values: CDR1 SGHVS, CDR2 FNYEAQ. This CDR3 has 13 residues. The V end lost 5 bases, the J end lost 4 bases, and 11 bases lay between the germline ends. The DNA for the CDR3 is TGTGCCAGCAGCCTAAGTCACCGAGAGACCCAGTACTTC. Encoded protein: CASSLSHRETQYF.

This CDR3 is CASSKRGGQGEEQFF. CDR3 in DNA: TGTGCCAGCAGCAAAAGGGGGGGACAGGGTGAAGAGCAGTTCTTC. The chain links TRBV7-2 to TRBJ2-1; the match to TRBD1 covers 9 bases. J lost 10 bases, V lost 5 bases, and 12 bases had no gene match. The CDR3 length is 15 residues. Per the germline V gene, CDR1 is SGHTA and CDR2 is FQGNSA.

Notes on this clonotype: This may be a read error: a much more frequent sequence differs by one nucleotide. The rearrangement links TRBV29-1 to TRBJ1-4, with D perhaps TRBD1 (6 bases). The V end lost 4 bases, the J end lost 6 bases, and 9 bases lay between the germline ends. The germline CDR1 and CDR2 sequences are SQVTM and ANQGSEA. The CDR3 has 12 amino acids. The CDR3 DNA reads TGCAGCGTTGCGGGGGGCTATGAAAAACTGTTTTTT. Translated: CSVAGGYEKLFF.

This clonotype was seen only a few times. V gene TRBV5-1 combines with J gene TRBJ1-1; D is ambiguous. The V end was cut by 3 bases, the J end by 4 bases, with 13 bases between. Germline CDR1 reads SGHRS; CDR2 reads YFSETQ. The CDR3 extends over 14 amino acids. As DNA, the CDR3 is TGCGCCAGCAGCTCCCCAGATCGGGGCACTGAAGCTTTCTTT. This codes for CASSSPDRGTEAFF. Filled out from reference TRBV5-1 and TRBJ1-1, the complete variable domain reads KAGVTQTPRYLIKTRGQQVTLSCSPISGHRSVSWYQQTPGQGLQFLFEYFSETQRNKGNFPGRFSGRQFSNSRSEMNVSTLELGDSALYLCASSSPDRGTEAFFGQGTRLTVV.

This clonotype appeared many times. CDR3 nucleotide sequence: TGTGCCAGCAGCGTAGGACGGGACACTGAAGCTTTCTTT. This encodes CASSVGRDTEAFF. The chain has TRBV9 and TRBJ1-1; D gene ambiguous. The V gene lost 0 bases and the J gene lost 3 bases, with 6 bases spanning the gap. This CDR3 region has 13 residues. In germline, CDR1 is SGDLS, CDR2 YYNGEE.

This clonotype was counted only a few times. The chain carries TRBV28 and TRBJ2-7; D is undetermined. CDR3 size: 14 residues. Trimming took 5 bases from V and 1 from J, leaving 12 bases between them. Germline loops: CDR1 MDHEN, CDR2 SYDVKM. The CDR3 region has the DNA TGTGCCAGCAGTCCTATCGGGTTGTCCTACGAGCAGTACTTC. Its translation is CASSPIGLSYEQYF.

This clonotype was counted ten times or more. The chain employs TRBV28 and TRBJ2-6; D unclear. V was pared by 6 bases and J by 4 bases, with 7 bases between. CDR1 MDHEN and CDR2 SYDVKM come from the germline V gene. The CDR3 is 13 amino acids. The CDR3 DNA reads as TGTGCCAGCAGGCCCTTGGGGGCCAACGTCCTGACTTTC. Its protein is CASRPLGANVLTF.

The chain is built from TRBV6-1 and TRBJ1-1; 7 bases fit TRBD1. Germline V CDR1 and CDR2: MNHNS, SASEGT. V shed 2 bases, J shed 2 bases, and the junction held 5 bases outside the gene matches. There are 15 residues in the CDR3. The CDR3 bases are TGTGCCAGCAGTGAAAAAACAGGGGCCAACACTGAAGCTTTCTTT. Protein: CASSEKTGANTEAFF.

The rearrangement links TRBV6-2 or TRBV6-3 to TRBJ1-2; 7 positions agree with TRBD1. This CDR3 spans 14 amino acids. Looked up from germline, CDR1 is MNHEY and CDR2 is SVGEGT. The trim removed 7 bases at V and 5 bases at J, leaving 10 bases unmatched. CDR3 sequence (DNA): TGTGCCAGCACCTCAGGGACAGAGCGATATGGCTACACCTTC. The encoded protein is CASTSGTERYGYTF.

The chain couples TRBV20-1 to TRBJ1-2; TRBD1 matches at 8 bases. Germline lookup yields CDR1 DFQATT and CDR2 SNEGSKA (reference sequence). The CDR3 has 13 residues. CDR3: CSGEWTGHYGYTF. The CDR3 DNA sequence: TGCAGCGGGGAATGGACAGGGCATTATGGCTACACCTTC.

This clonotype has a count of ten or more. This chain uses TRBV2 with TRBJ2-7, with D possibly called TRBD1 or TRBD2 (5 bases each). V lost 5 bases and J lost 12, with 17 bases in between. The V gene's germline CDR1 is SNHLY and CDR2 FYNNEI. This CDR3 comprises 12 residues. This CDR3 is CASSTGTAIGYF. Here the CDR3 DNA reads TGTGCCAGCAGTACCGGGACGGCAATCGGGTACTTC.

The J gene is TRBJ2-5, the V gene TRBV29-1; no clear D. This CDR3 is 11 amino acids long. V lost 7 bases to trimming and J lost 0 bases, with 6 bases between them. The germline V gene has CDR1 SQVTM and CDR2 ANQGSEA. Here the CDR3 reads CSEVDQETQYF. The CDR3 region has the DNA TGCAGCGAGGTCGACCAAGAGACCCAGTACTTC.

This clonotype was detected a few times. This sequence joins TRBV20-1 and TRBJ1-2; a possible D gene is TRBD1 (5 bases). This CDR3 is built from 14 residues. CDR1 is DFQATT and CDR2 is SNEGSKA in the germline V gene (reference sequence). V lost 6 bases to trimming and J lost 0 bases, with 14 bases between them. The CDR3, as DNA: TGCAGTGCAACCCGGGACCGCGCTAACTATGGCTACACCTTC. It is translated as CSATRDRANYGYTF.

CDR3 in DNA: TGTGCCAGCAGCGGCATCCAGTACGGACCCGGGGAGCTGTTTTTT. Its translation: CASSGIQYGPGELFF. The V and J genes are TRBV9 and TRBJ2-2; D is unclear. The CDR3 length is 15 residues. The ends were cut back, 3 bases at V and 6 bases at J, with 15 bases in the middle. Germline values: CDR1 SGDLS, CDR2 YYNGEE.